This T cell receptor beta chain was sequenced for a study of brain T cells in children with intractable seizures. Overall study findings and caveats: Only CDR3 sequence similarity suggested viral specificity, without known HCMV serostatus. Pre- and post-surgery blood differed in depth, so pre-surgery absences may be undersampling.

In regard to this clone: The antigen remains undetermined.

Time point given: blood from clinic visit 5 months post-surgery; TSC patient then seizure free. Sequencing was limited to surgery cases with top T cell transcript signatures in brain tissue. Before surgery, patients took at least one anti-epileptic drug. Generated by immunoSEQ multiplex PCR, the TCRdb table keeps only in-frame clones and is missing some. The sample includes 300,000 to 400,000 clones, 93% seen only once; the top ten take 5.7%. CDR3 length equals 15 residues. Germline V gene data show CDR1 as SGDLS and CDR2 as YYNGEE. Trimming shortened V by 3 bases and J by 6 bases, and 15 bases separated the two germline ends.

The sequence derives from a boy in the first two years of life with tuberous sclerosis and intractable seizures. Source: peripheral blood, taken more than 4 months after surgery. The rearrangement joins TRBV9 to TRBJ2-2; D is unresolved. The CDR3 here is CASSANVKTAGELFF. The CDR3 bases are TGTGCCAGCAGCGCAAACGTTAAGACCGCCGGGGAGCTGTTTTTT.